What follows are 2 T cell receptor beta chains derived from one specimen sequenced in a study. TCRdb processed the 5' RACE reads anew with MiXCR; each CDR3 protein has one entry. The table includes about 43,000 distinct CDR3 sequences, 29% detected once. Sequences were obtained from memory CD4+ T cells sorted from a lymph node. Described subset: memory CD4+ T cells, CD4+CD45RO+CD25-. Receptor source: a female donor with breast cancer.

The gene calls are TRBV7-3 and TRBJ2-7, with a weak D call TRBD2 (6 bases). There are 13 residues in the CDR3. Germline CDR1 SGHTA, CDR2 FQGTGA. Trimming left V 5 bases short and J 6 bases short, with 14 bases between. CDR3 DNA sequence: TGTGCCAGCAGCGCGAGGGCCGGGGGCGAGCAGTACTTC. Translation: CASSARAGGEQYF. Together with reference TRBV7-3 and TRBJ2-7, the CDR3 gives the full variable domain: GAGVSQTPSNKVTEKGKYVELRCDPISGHTALYWYRQSLGQGPEFLIYFQGTGAADDSGLPNDRFFAVRPEGSVSTLKIQRTERGDSAVYLCASSARAGGEQYFGPGTRLTVT.

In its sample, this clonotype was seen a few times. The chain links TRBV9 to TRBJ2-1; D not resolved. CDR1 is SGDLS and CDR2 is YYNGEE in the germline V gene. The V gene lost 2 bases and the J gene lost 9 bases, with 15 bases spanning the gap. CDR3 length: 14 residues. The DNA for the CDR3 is TGTGCCAGCAGCGTGACCCCGACGGGCGGTGAGCAGTTCTTC. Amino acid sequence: CASSVTPTGGEQFF.